The clone carrying this TCR beta chain was detected only once. Antigen: not known. Primers for the PCR totalled 60 Vbeta and 13 Jbeta. The data were produced by immunoSEQ multiplex PCR, yet TCRdb's version contains in-frame clones alone and is incomplete. The data show over 150,000 clones, about 77% seen once. Per germline, CDR1 SEHNR and CDR2 FQNEAQ (reference sequence). V shed 5 bases and J 4 bases; nucleotides not matched to a gene: 7. The CDR3 has 18 residues. This record belongs to a study of cytomegalovirus exposure and HLA in healthy donors. Study-wide results and caveats: TCR beta sequences reportedly predicted most subjects' HLA-A and HLA-B alleles accurately. Rarity marked most TCR sequences, yet some public TCRs occurred in many donors.

The clonotype comes from a woman in her forties or fifties in good health and CMV-seronegative. This sequence joins TRBV7-9 and TRBJ2-2; 16 bases map to TRBD2. Sequencing was performed on PBMCs. CDR3 nucleotide sequence: TGTGCCAGCAGCGGACAAGGGACTAGCGGGGGGGCCACCGGGGAGCTGTTTTTT. Its protein is CASSGQGTSGGATGELFF.